The next 2 T cell receptor beta chains were all read from a single sample in a study of blood T cells in healthy people across ages. A second PCR of about 7 to 12 cycles used a sample-barcoded 5' primer and a J-beta primer mix. MiXCR, applied by TCRdb to the 5' RACE reads, yields one record per CDR3 protein. The data contain approximately 790,000 distinct CDR3 sequences, around 62% of them seen just once; the ten biggest clones take up 28%. Sequenced material: blood. These receptors were taken from a man younger than 45 in good health.

The rearrangement links TRBV7-8 to TRBJ2-7, with 8 nucleotides matching TRBD2. The CDR3 loop spans 16 amino acids. Germline trimming cut 4 bases from V and 2 bases from J; bases unmatched to any gene: 10. In germline, CDR1 is SGHVS, CDR2 FQNEAQ. CDR3 amino acids: CASSSLLSGGPYEQYF. The CDR3, as DNA: TGTGCCAGCAGCTCGCTCCTGTCGGGGGGGCCCTACGAGCAGTACTTC.

The chain has TRBV29-1 and TRBJ1-1; TRBD1 matches at 11 bases. CDR3 length: 12 residues. Germline CDR1 and CDR2: SQVTM and ANQGSEA. The V segment lost 6 bases and the J segment 6 bases; nucleotides outside the gene matches: 3. CDR3 loop: CSVAGQGAEAFF. Written as DNA, the CDR3 is TGCAGCGTGGCGGGACAGGGGGCTGAAGCTTTCTTT. The full variable domain, in which reference TRBV29-1 and TRBJ1-1 provide the parts outside the CDR3, is SAVISQKPSRDICQRGTSLTIQCQVDSQVTMMFWYRQQPGQSLTLIATANQGSEATYESGFVIDKFPISRPNLTFSTLTVSNMSPEDSSIYLCSVAGQGAEAFFGQGTRLTVV.